The next 10 T cell receptor beta chains were all read from a single sample in a study of CD8+CD57+ T cells in acquired aplastic anemia. An expansion of CD8+CD57+ cells by flow cytometry had been shown in patients chosen for sequencing. CDR3 and TCR beta VDJ profiling relied on a genomic DNA template. TCRdb redid the calling of the reads with MiXCR, one entry per CDR3 protein. The table has roughly 190,000 distinct CDR3 sequences, approximately 50% seen once. The sample taken for sequencing was sorted CD4+, CD8+, or CD8+CD57+ T cells (not recorded which) from PBMCs. The source of these receptors is a human donor with aplastic anemia.

The chain has TRBV7-9 and TRBJ1-2, with TRBD1 as a possible D gene (5 bases). The CDR3 runs to 15 residues. Deletions cut 1 base from V and 5 bases from J, with 14 bases between. Germline CDR1 and CDR2: SEHNR and FQNEAQ (reference sequence). Here the CDR3 reads CASSLVGGTEYGYTF. Written as DNA, the CDR3 is TGTGCCAGCAGCTTAGTGGGGGGGACTGAATATGGCTACACCTTC.

This clonotype was picked up a small number of times. The chain recombines TRBV20-1 with TRBJ2-1, with 15 nucleotides matching TRBD2. This CDR3 has 16 amino acids. The junction had 7 bases not matched to a gene; V was cut back by 5 bases and J by 5 bases. The germline gives CDR1 DFQATT, CDR2 SNEGSKA (reference sequence). In DNA form, the CDR3 reads TGCAGTGCTGCCGGACTAGCGGGAGGGGGGCACAATGAGCAGTTCTTC. It is translated as CSAAGLAGGGHNEQFF.

V and J are TRBV19 and TRBJ2-3; TRBD1 might be the D (6 bases). Deletions cut 3 bases from V and 4 bases from J, with 17 bases between. CDR3 length equals 16 residues. Germline values: CDR1 LNHDA, CDR2 SQIVND (reference sequence). The CDR3 reads CASSIRTGSWADTQYF. The CDR3 DNA is TGTGCCAGTAGTATCCGAACAGGGAGTTGGGCAGATACGCAGTATTTT.

On this clonotype itself: A much larger clone lies a single base off, so this may be a read error. The chain has TRBV9 and TRBJ2-7, with 9 bases fitting TRBD2. Germline V gives CDR1 SGDLS, CDR2 YYNGEE. V shed 4 bases, J shed 6 bases, and the junction held 11 bases outside the gene matches. This CDR3 spans 15 amino acids. DNA for the CDR3: TGTGCCAGCAGCCGTTCCGGGACTAGCATCCGCGAGCAGTACTTC. It encodes CASSRSGTSIREQYF.

V is TRBV6-2 or TRBV6-3 and J is TRBJ1-1; TRBD1 is a possible D gene (5 bases). V shed 2 bases and J shed 5 bases, with 15 bases lying between them. The germline V gene has CDR1 MNHEY and CDR2 SVGEGT. CDR3 size: 15 residues. The CDR3 DNA follows: TGTGCCAGCAGTTACGGGGCAGGGATGGTAACTGAAGCTTTCTTT. It yields the protein CASSYGAGMVTEAFF.

This clonotype was counted many times. The rearrangement joins TRBV24-1 to TRBJ2-3; D might be TRBD2 (6 bases). Trimming stripped 0 bases from V and 6 bases from J, with 6 bases between. The CDR3 consists of 13 residues. Germline values: CDR1 KGHDR, CDR2 SFDVKD. DNA of the CDR3: TGTGCCACCAGTGATTTGCGGGGGGATACGCAGTATTTT. Its translation: CATSDLRGDTQYF.

The gene calls are TRBV15 and TRBJ1-6, with D possibly being TRBD1 (6 bases). The CDR3 runs to 13 residues. CDR1 LNHNV and CDR2 YYDKDF come from the germline V gene (reference sequence). V lost 6 bases and J 3 bases, leaving 6 bases between the germline ends. The CDR3 loop is CATRDSYNSPLHF. CDR3 nucleotide sequence: TGTGCCACCAGGGACAGCTATAATTCACCCCTCCACTTT.

The J gene is TRBJ1-3, the V gene TRBV2; TRBD1 is a possible D gene (5 bases). The length of the CDR3 is 14 residues. V lost 2 bases and J 4 bases, leaving 9 bases between the germline ends. Germline V gives CDR1 SNHLY, CDR2 FYNNEI. For the CDR3, the DNA is TGTGCCAGCAGTGAATGGGGGGTCGGAAACACCATATATTTT. This translates into CASSEWGVGNTIYF.

A remark on this clonotype: A much larger clone lies one base from this, so it may be a read error. The V gene is TRBV5-1, the J gene TRBJ2-3, with D unresolved. Germline-derived CDR1 and CDR2 are SGHRS and YFSETQ. CDR3 size: 15 residues. The CDR3 DNA follows: TGCGCCAGCAGCTTGTTCCTCCCGAGCACAGATACGGAGTATTTT. Amino acid sequence: CASSLFLPSTDTEYF.

V usage is TRBV9 and J usage is TRBJ2-1; the D gene is possibly TRBD1 (5 bases). In germline, CDR1 is SGDLS, CDR2 YYNGEE. The CDR3 extends over 15 amino acids. The V end was cut by 2 bases, the J end by 8 bases, with 17 bases between. The CDR3 DNA follows: TGTGCCAGCAGCGTCTCATCCAGGGTTGGCGATGAGCAGTTCTTC. Amino acid sequence: CASSVSSRVGDEQFF.